Below, one T cell receptor (beta chain) is given with its context. The antigen remains undetermined. These data come from a study of cytomegalovirus exposure and HLA in healthy donors. Points from the study as a whole: Later analysis showed most CMV-associated TCR beta chains appearing HLA-restricted.

It was with 60 Vbeta and 13 Jbeta primers that the PCR ran. Measured with immunoSEQ multiplex PCR; TCRdb has only the in-frame clones, and not every one. The data contain 100,000 to 150,000 clones, about 71% of them singletons. The V end was cut by 5 bases, the J end by 3 bases, with 10 bases between. From germline, CDR1 is SGHAT and CDR2 FQNNGV. CDR3 length equals 14 residues. The TCR was taken from a woman in her forties or fifties in good health and CMV-seronegative. This sequence joins TRBV11-2 and TRBJ1-4, with D unclear. Sequencing used PBMCs. The CDR3 DNA follows: TGTGCCAGCAGCCCCCAGGCAGCTAATGAAAAACTGTTTTTT. The encoded protein is CASSPQAANEKLFF.